These T cell receptor beta chains were read from a single sample in a study of CD8+ T cells in alopecia areata. The repertoire was sequenced with immunoSEQ multiplex PCR; TCRdb's copy has only in-frame clones and lacks some. Among 150,000 or so clones listed, under 70% were seen once. The sample was CD4+ T cells sorted from blood, taken at week 4, from a patient treated with tofacitinib. These receptors were obtained from a human donor with alopecia areata. CDR3s include the opening cysteine and the closing phenylalanine or tryptophan. D genes are given only for firm matches. Clone size is not always given. Where it is, it says once, few, many or a class for expanded clones.

-,TRBJ2-7,TRBV14,-,CASSQDLQTLEQYF,TGTGCCAGCAGCCAAGATTTACAGACCCTCGAGCAGTACTTC
TRBD1,TRBJ2-1,TRBV29-1,once,CSVGETGFNEQFF,TGCAGCGTAGGTGAGACAGGGTTCAATGAGCAGTTCTTC
-,TRBJ2-7,TRBV18,few,CASSHSYEQYF,TGTGCCAGCTCACACAGCTACGAGCAGTACTTC
-,TRBJ1-5,TRBV25-1,-,CASSESNQPQHF,TGTGCCAGCAGTGAAAGCAATCAGCCCCAGCATTTT
-,TRBJ2-2,TRBV5-1,-,CASSLVGYTGELFF,TGCGCCAGCAGCTTGGTCGGGTACACCGGGGAGCTGTTTTTT
TRBD2,TRBJ2-1,TRBV6-5,-,CASNTGGVEQFF,TGTGCCAGTAATACGGGGGGAGTCGAGCAGTTCTTC
TRBD1,TRBJ1-1,TRBV30,-,CAWSAWGTVDTEAFF,TGTGCCTGGAGTGCCTGGGGGACAGTTGACACTGAAGCTTTCTTT
TRBD1,TRBJ2-7,TRBV29-1,-,CSARQGAGEQYF,TGCAGCGCTCGACAGGGGGCCGGCGAGCAGTACTTC
-,TRBJ1-5,TRBV7-6,few,CASSLAAGINSNQPQHF,TGTGCCAGCAGCTTAGCGGCGGGCATCAATAGCAATCAGCCCCAGCATTTT
-,TRBJ2-5,TRBV7-9,-,CASSLRGAETQYF,TGTGCCAGCAGCTTAAGGGGAGCGGAGACCCAGTACTTC
TRBD1,TRBJ2-2,TRBV29-1,-,CSAAGTGNTGELFF,TGCAGCGCCGCCGGGACAGGGAACACCGGGGAGCTGTTTTTT
-,TRBJ1-1,TRBV28,few,CASRANTEAFF,TGTGCCAGCAGGGCGAACACTGAAGCTTTCTTT
TRBD1,TRBJ1-1,TRBV29-1,-,CSATEGQKAFF,TGCAGCGCTACTGAGGGACAGAAAGCTTTCTTT
TRBD1,TRBJ2-2,TRBV29-1,-,CSVQGAGELFF,TGCAGCGTTCAGGGGGCCGGGGAGCTGTTTTTT
-,TRBJ2-2,TRBV4-2,few,CASSQKISLGSTGELFF,TGTGCCAGCAGCCAAAAAATCTCACTAGGCAGCACCGGGGAGCTGTTTTTT
TRBD2,TRBJ2-7,TRBV2,few,CASSEEVSGAYEQYF,TGTGCCAGCAGTGAAGAAGTTAGCGGGGCCTACGAGCAGTACTTC
-,TRBJ2-5,TRBV5-1,few,CASSLEGGETQYF,TGCGCCAGCAGCTTGGAAGGTGGGGAGACCCAGTACTTC
-,TRBJ1-1,TRBV6-5,-,CAINQRGRTEPEAFF,TGTGCCATCAACCAAAGGGGTCGAACGGAACCTGAAGCTTTCTTT
-,TRBJ2-5,TRBV2,-,CASSRGTQETQYF,TGTGCCAGCAGCCGGGGGACCCAAGAGACCCAGTACTTC
-,TRBJ1-5,TRBV18,-,CASSRQNSNQPQHF,TGTGCCAGCTCACGGCAAAATAGCAATCAGCCCCAGCATTTT